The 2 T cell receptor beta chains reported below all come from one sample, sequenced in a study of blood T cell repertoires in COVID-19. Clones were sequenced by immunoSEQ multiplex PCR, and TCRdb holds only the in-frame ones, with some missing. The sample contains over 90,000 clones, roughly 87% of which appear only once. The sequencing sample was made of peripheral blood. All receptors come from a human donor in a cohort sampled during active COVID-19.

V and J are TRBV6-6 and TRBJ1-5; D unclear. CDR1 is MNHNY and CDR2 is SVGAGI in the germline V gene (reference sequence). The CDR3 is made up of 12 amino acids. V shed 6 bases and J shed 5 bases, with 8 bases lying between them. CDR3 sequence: CASSNQDQPQHF. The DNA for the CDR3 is TGTGCCAGCAGCAACCAGGATCAGCCCCAGCATTTT.

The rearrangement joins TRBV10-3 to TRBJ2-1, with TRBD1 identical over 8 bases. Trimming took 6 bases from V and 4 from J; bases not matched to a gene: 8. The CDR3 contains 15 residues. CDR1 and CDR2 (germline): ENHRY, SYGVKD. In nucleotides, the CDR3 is TGTGCCATCAGCTCAGGGGGCGCAAGGTACAATGAGCAGTTCTTC. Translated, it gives CAISSGGARYNEQFF.